A selection of T cell receptor beta chains follows, all from one sample in a study of cytomegalovirus exposure and HLA in healthy donors. Measured with immunoSEQ multiplex PCR; TCRdb has only the in-frame clones, and not every one. The sample has 70,000 to 90,000 clones, about four fifths seen once. The material sequenced was PBMCs. The receptor source for this set is a man between 60 and 75 years old in good health and CMV-seronegative. Each CDR3 is given with its conserved first and last residue. The order of the fields is J gene, V gene, D gene, CDR3 protein. D genes are given only for firm matches.

>TRBJ1-4|TRBV27|TRBD1
CASSLITGVNEKLFF
>TRBJ2-5|TRBV5-4|NA
CASSSSGNFKGETQYF
>TRBJ1-6|TRBV14|NA
CASSQETTENNSPLHF
>TRBJ2-1|TRBV6-5|TRBD2
CASRSGGINEQFF
>TRBJ2-1|TRBV7-8|NA
CASSFSHTGGGDNEQFF
>TRBJ2-3|TRBV6-1|NA
CASSELGGPRDTQYF
>TRBJ1-1|TRBV6-5|TRBD1
CASRGQKNTEAFF
>NA|TRBV7-3|TRBD2
CASSLTAGGPYEQYF
>TRBJ1-2|TRBV9|NA
CASSVGARDYGYTF
>TRBJ1-2|TRBV28|TRBD1
CASSLGTGGFKNYGYTF